Shown below are 7 T cell receptor beta chains from a single sample sequenced in a study of cytomegalovirus exposure and HLA in healthy donors. In the PCR, 60 Vbeta and 13 Jbeta primers were used. Measured with immunoSEQ multiplex PCR; TCRdb has only the in-frame clones, and not every one. The table includes 150,000 to 160,000 clones, 74% detected once. Sequences were obtained from PBMCs. Every receptor here comes from a man aged 25-45 years in good health and CMV-seronegative.

V and J are TRBV12-5 and TRBJ2-2, with TRBD2 matching 9 bases. The CDR3 covers 12 residues. Germline assignment: CDR1 LGHNT and CDR2 FRNRAP. V was pared by 10 bases and J by 7 bases, with 4 bases of the junction left unmatched. The DNA for the CDR3 is TGTGCTACTAGCGGGGACAGCGGGGAGCTGTTTTTT. Translated, it gives CATSGDSGELFF.

V usage is TRBV5-1 and J usage is TRBJ2-1; D is ambiguous. V was trimmed by 7 bases and J by 0 bases, leaving 14 bases between them. The CDR3 loop spans 15 amino acids. Germline V gene lookup returns CDR1 SGHRS and CDR2 YFSETQ. CDR3 sequence reads: CASSGGASSYNEQFF. The CDR3 coding sequence is TGCGCCAGCTCCGGCGGAGCAAGCTCCTACAATGAGCAGTTCTTC.

Only one count was recorded for this clone. This sequence joins TRBV9 and TRBJ2-3; 9 bases align to TRBD1. Germline-derived CDR1 and CDR2 are SGDLS and YYNGEE. The CDR3 contains 17 residues. Losses at the gene ends were 3 bases for V and 3 bases for J; bases not matched to a gene: 11. Here the CDR3 DNA reads TGTGCCAGCAGCGCCCGACAGGGGGGTACCGGGACAGATACGCAGTATTTT. It translates to CASSARQGGTGTDTQYF.

The V call is TRBV11-3, the J call TRBJ2-1; D unclear. The V and J ends lost 0 bases and 5 bases respectively, with 8 bases between them. The CDR3 is 14 amino acids. Germline V gives CDR1 SGHNT, CDR2 YENEEA. CDR3: CASSLDWQNNEQFF. The CDR3 nucleotides read TGTGCCAGCAGCTTAGATTGGCAGAACAATGAGCAGTTCTTC.

V usage is TRBV5-1 and J usage is TRBJ2-1, with D uncertain. The germline V gene has CDR1 SGHRS and CDR2 YFSETQ. V gave up 5 bases and J gave up 5 bases, with 8 bases separating them. This CDR3 region has 12 residues. This CDR3 is CASRRGDNEQFF. The CDR3 nucleotides read TGCGCCAGCAGACGCGGCGACAATGAGCAGTTCTTC. Supplemented by reference TRBV5-1 and TRBJ2-1, the full variable domain reads KAGVTQTPRYLIKTRGQQVTLSCSPISGHRSVSWYQQTPGQGLQFLFEYFSETQRNKGNFPGRFSGRQFSNSRSEMNVSTLELGDSALYLCASRRGDNEQFFGPGTRLTVL.

The rearrangement links TRBV9 to TRBJ2-7; 10 bases line up with TRBD2. Germline CDR1 SGDLS, CDR2 YYNGEE. Trimming cost V 4 bases and J 1 base; bases outside gene matches: 5. CDR3 length: 15 amino acids. Here the CDR3 DNA reads TGTGCCAGCAGCCCGAGGACTAGCGGATCCTACGAGCAGTACTTC. Amino acid sequence: CASSPRTSGSYEQYF.

The gene calls are TRBV7-9 and TRBJ1-1; TRBD1 is a possible D gene (5 bases). The CDR3 extends over 15 amino acids. V lost 5 bases and J 4 bases, leaving 17 bases between the germline ends. CDR1 and CDR2 (germline): SEHNR, FQNEAQ (reference sequence). This chain's CDR3 is CASSPRGGYGTEAFF. CDR3 in DNA: TGTGCCAGCAGCCCCCGGGGGGGGTATGGCACTGAAGCTTTCTTT.